This is a list of T cell receptor beta chains from one sample in a study of cytomegalovirus exposure and HLA in healthy donors. Profiling relied on immunoSEQ multiplex PCR, and the TCRdb table lists in-frame clones only, not all of them. The sample contains 160,000 or so clones, about 87% of which appear only once. The sample taken for sequencing was PBMCs. All receptors come from a woman aged 30 to 39 in good health and CMV-seronegative. Each CDR3 is given with its conserved first and last residue. Each record gives: V gene, J gene, D gene, clone size, CDR3 DNA, CDR3 protein. D genes are given only for firm matches. A clone size is listed for some rows: how often the clone was seen (once, few, many), or a class if it is expanded.

>TRBV10-3|TRBJ2-7|TRBD1|-
TGTGCCACCAAGACAGGGGACGAGCAGTACTTC
CATKTGDEQYF
>TRBV9|TRBJ1-3|-|-
TGTGCCAGCAGCGTAGCTCCGGGGATATCTGGAAACACCATATATTTT
CASSVAPGISGNTIYF
>TRBV6-1|TRBJ1-2|TRBD1|-
TGTGCCAGCAGGCCGACAGGGGGAGGCTACACCTTC
CASRPTGGGYTF
>TRBV6-5|TRBJ1-2|-|-
TGTGCCAGCAGTTACGGGGACACTGGCTACACCTTC
CASSYGDTGYTF
>TRBV6-1|TRBJ2-3|TRBD1|-
TGTGCCGTCAGGGGGATAGATACGCAGTATTTT
CAVRGIDTQYF
>TRBV5-1|TRBJ2-1|TRBD1|-
TGCGCCAGCAGCTTGGTGGCAGGGGGCTACAATGAGCAGTTCTTC
CASSLVAGGYNEQFF
>TRBV5-1|TRBJ1-6|TRBD1|-
TGCGCCAGCAGCTTGGCAGGGGGTTATTCACCCCTCCACTTT
CASSLAGGYSPLHF
>TRBV18|TRBJ2-5|-|-
TGTGCCAGCTCACCTACACAAGAGACCCAGTACTTC
CASSPTQETQYF
>TRBV25-1|TRBJ2-5|TRBD2|-
TGTGCCAGCAGTGACAGCCCCGGGGGGGAGACCCAGTACTTC
CASSDSPGGETQYF
>TRBV29-1|TRBJ2-3|TRBD2|-
TGCAGCGTTGAAGGAGAACTAGCGGAGAGCACAGATACGCAGTATTTT
CSVEGELAESTDTQYF
>TRBV20-1|TRBJ1-6|-|once
TGCAGTGCTAGACAGGGATCCCTCCACTTT
CSARQGSLHF
>TRBV10-3|TRBJ2-5|-|once
TGTGCCATCAGTGAGTCCGGCGGCAGACAAGAGACCCAGTACTTC
CAISESGGRQETQYF
>TRBV9|TRBJ2-1|TRBD2|-
TGTGCCAGCAGCGTCCCGACTAGCGGGGAGTCCTACAATGAGCAGTTCTTC
CASSVPTSGESYNEQFF
>TRBV2|TRBJ2-1|TRBD2|-
TGTGCCAGCAGTGATCCTAAAGATCTAGCGGGGGGGCCGAATGAGCAGTTCTTC
CASSDPKDLAGGPNEQFF
>TRBV4-1|TRBJ1-1|-|-
TGCGCCAGCAGCCCCGGCACAGAAACCAACACTGAAGCTTTCTTT
CASSPGTETNTEAFF
>TRBV7-2|TRBJ1-2|-|-
TGTGCCAGCAGCTTAGCCCCGCTCTTCGGGAGCTATGGCTACACCTTC
CASSLAPLFGSYGYTF
>TRBV5-8|TRBJ1-6|-|once
TGTGCCAGCAGCTTGTCCAGGGTAAAGAGTAATTCACCCCTCCACTTT
CASSLSRVKSNSPLHF
>TRBV7-9|TRBJ1-1|TRBD1|-
TGTGCCAGCAGAACAGGGGGCACTGAAGCTTTCTTT
CASRTGGTEAFF
>TRBV27|TRBJ1-2|-|once
TGTGCCAGCAGTTCCCTCGACAGAGCCAACTATGGCTACACCTTC
CASSSLDRANYGYTF
>TRBV19|TRBJ2-7|TRBD1|-
TGTGCCACCGCTCCCGAATGGACAGGCGACTACGAGCAGTACTTC
CATAPEWTGDYEQYF
>TRBV29-1|TRBJ1-4|TRBD1|-
TGCAGCGCTGGACAGGCCGCAACTAATGAAAAACTGTTTTTT
CSAGQAATNEKLFF
>TRBV27|TRBJ2-7|-|once
TGTGCCAGCAGTTCCCCGGGAACCGTACAGCAGTACTTC
CASSSPGTVQQYF
>TRBV5-6|TRBJ2-1|TRBD2|-
TGTGCCAGCAGCTTGGGTCCTCGGGGGGGGCGCGGCGATGAGCAGTTCTTC
CASSLGPRGGRGDEQFF
>TRBV2|TRBJ2-7|TRBD1|few
TGTGCCAGCAAGTACAGGGGGCAAGGAGAGCAGTACTTC
CASKYRGQGEQYF
>TRBV2|TRBJ2-3|TRBD2|-
TGTGCCAGCAGTGAACTAGCGGGGGGAACAGATACGCAGTATTTT
CASSELAGGTDTQYF
>TRBV14|TRBJ2-7|TRBD1|-
TGTGCCAGCAGCCAACCCTCCGCGACAGGGACCTCCTACGAGCAGTACTTC
CASSQPSATGTSYEQYF
>TRBV7-9|TRBJ2-3|-|-
TGTGCCAGCGCTGTAGGGGTCACAGATACGCAGTATTTT
CASAVGVTDTQYF
>TRBV4-3|TRBJ2-3|-|-
TGCGCCAGCAGCCAAGGGACGGGGGGCTACACAGATACGCAGTATTTT
CASSQGTGGYTDTQYF
>TRBV4-2|TRBJ1-2|TRBD1|few
TGTGCCAGCAGCCGACAGACAGGGGGCGGTCGTGGCTACACCTTC
CASSRQTGGGRGYTF
>TRBV5-1|TRBJ2-3|-|-
TGCGCCAGCGGGCGATGGCCGAGCACAGATACGCAGTATTTT
CASGRWPSTDTQYF
>TRBV5-5|TRBJ1-6|TRBD1|-
TGTGCCAGCAGCTTGGATCCGCAGGGGGACTCCTATAATTCACCCCTCCACTTT
CASSLDPQGDSYNSPLHF
>TRBV7-9|TRBJ1-6|-|few
TGTGCCAGCAGCTTAGTGGCCAGGGTTTCACCCCTCCACTTT
CASSLVARVSPLHF
>TRBV4-3|TRBJ2-2|-|-
TGCGCCAGCAGCCAAGCTGCGGGAAACACGAACACCGGGGAGCTGTTTTTT
CASSQAAGNTNTGELFF
>TRBV6-1|TRBJ1-2|-|-
TGTGCCAGCAGTGACGAGTGGAACTATGGCTACACCTTC
CASSDEWNYGYTF
>TRBV5-1|TRBJ2-5|TRBD2|-
TGCGCCAGCAGCTTAGGACTAGCGAGAGAGACCCAGTACTTC
CASSLGLARETQYF
>TRBV2|TRBJ2-7|-|few
TGTGCCAGCAGGACAGACTCCTACGAGCAGTACTTC
CASRTDSYEQYF
>TRBV5-1|TRBJ2-1|-|once
TGCGCCAGCAGCTTGGGTGGGGGCCGCCACAATGAGCAGTTCTTC
CASSLGGGRHNEQFF
>TRBV2|TRBJ2-7|TRBD2|-
TGTGCCAGCAGTGATAATCTAGCGGGGGCCTACGAGCAGTACTTC
CASSDNLAGAYEQYF
>TRBV27|TRBJ2-3|TRBD1|-
TGTGCCAGCAGGGTTCAGGGGGCTTTCACAGATACGCAGTATTTT
CASRVQGAFTDTQYF
>TRBV28|TRBJ1-6|-|few
TGTGCCAGCAGTCCCGGTTGGGGGGGCAATTCACCCCTCCACTTT
CASSPGWGGNSPLHF
>TRBV7-9|TRBJ1-2|-|few
TGTGCCAGCAGCTTCCAACAGGCCCAACTCTATGGCTACACCTTC
CASSFQQAQLYGYTF
>TRBV7-9|TRBJ2-7|TRBD2|-
TGTGCCAGCAGCGTCGCGGGGGTGTCCTACGAGCAGTACTTC
CASSVAGVSYEQYF